The rows below give T cell receptor beta chains drawn from one sample of a study of blood T cells in healthy people across ages. Using its own MiXCR run on the 5' RACE reads, TCRdb lists one record per CDR3 protein. This sample yields 1.5 million to 2 million distinct CDR3 sequences, of which 28% are seen a single time; 7.7% belongs to the top ten. The source material was blood. The receptors were sampled from a woman in her thirties in good health. The CDR3 runs from the conserved cysteine through the conserved F or W. Each record gives: V gene, clone size, D gene, J gene, CDR3 protein, CDR3 DNA. The D gene is left open where the match is weak. The size field is filled for only some rows; it gives once, few, many or a size class.

v_gene: TRBV5-5
abundance: few
d_gene: -
j_gene: TRBJ2-7
CDR3aa: CVSSSPYEQYF
CDR3nt: TGTGTCAGCAGCTCCCCCTACGAGCAGTACTTC

v_gene: TRBV7-2
abundance: once
d_gene: -
j_gene: TRBJ1-1
CDR3aa: CASSFRSGGPSGRTEAFF
CDR3nt: TGTGCCAGCAGCTTTAGATCCGGGGGTCCCTCGGGAAGAACTGAAGCTTTCTTT

v_gene: TRBV5-1
abundance: many
d_gene: TRBD1
j_gene: TRBJ1-5
CDR3aa: CASRQGEDQPQHF
CDR3nt: TGCGCCAGTCGACAGGGGGAAGATCAGCCCCAGCATTTT

v_gene: TRBV2
abundance: -
d_gene: -
j_gene: TRBJ2-1
CDR3aa: CASRVGRTKWRNNEQFF
CDR3nt: TGTGCCAGCAGAGTAGGAAGGACAAAATGGCGGAACAATGAGCAGTTCTTC

v_gene: TRBV20-1
abundance: -
d_gene: -
j_gene: TRBJ1-5
CDR3aa: CSARDPTGSGAQHF
CDR3nt: TGCAGTGCTAGAGATCCAACAGGGTCAGGGGCCCAGCATTTT

v_gene: TRBV10-3
abundance: few
d_gene: TRBD2
j_gene: TRBJ2-1
CDR3aa: CAISDAIASGLDEQFF
CDR3nt: TGTGCCATCAGTGATGCAATAGCTAGCGGGCTGGATGAGCAGTTCTTC

v_gene: TRBV12-3/TRBV12-4
abundance: -
d_gene: -
j_gene: TRBJ2-6
CDR3aa: CGSGAGANVLTF
CDR3nt: TGTGGGTCGGGCGCTGGGGCCAACGTCCTGACTTTC

v_gene: TRBV12-3/TRBV12-4
abundance: few
d_gene: -
j_gene: TRBJ1-2
CDR3aa: CASSLVGGSGYTF
CDR3nt: TGTGCCAGCAGTTTAGTAGGGGGAAGTGGCTACACCTTC

v_gene: TRBV11-2
abundance: -
d_gene: -
j_gene: TRBJ1-2
CDR3aa: CASNHATVANYGYTF
CDR3nt: TGTGCCAGCAACCACGCCACAGTAGCTAACTATGGCTACACCTTC

v_gene: TRBV6-5
abundance: many
d_gene: TRBD1
j_gene: TRBJ1-2
CDR3aa: CASSHPRLNRGLDGYTF
CDR3nt: TGTGCCAGCAGTCACCCTCGACTGAACAGGGGGCTGGATGGCTACACCTTC

v_gene: TRBV6-5
abundance: few
d_gene: -
j_gene: TRBJ1-2
CDR3aa: CASMSQGRGYGYTF
CDR3nt: TGTGCCAGCATGTCTCAGGGAAGGGGCTATGGCTACACCTTC

v_gene: TRBV12-3/TRBV12-4
abundance: few
d_gene: TRBD1
j_gene: TRBJ2-7
CDR3aa: CASSTTGTGVEQYF
CDR3nt: TGTGCCAGCAGTACAACCGGGACAGGGGTCGAGCAGTACTTC

v_gene: TRBV3-1
abundance: few
d_gene: -
j_gene: TRBJ2-7
CDR3aa: CASSQEASPTVENEQYF
CDR3nt: TGTGCCAGCAGCCAAGAGGCTTCCCCGACGGTGGAGAACGAGCAGTACTTC

v_gene: TRBV12-3/TRBV12-4
abundance: -
d_gene: TRBD2
j_gene: TRBJ2-3
CDR3aa: CASTKTSGSTDAQYF
CDR3nt: TGTGCCAGCACCAAGACTAGCGGGAGCACAGATGCGCAGTATTTT

v_gene: TRBV29-1
abundance: many
d_gene: TRBD2
j_gene: TRBJ2-3
CDR3aa: CSGLAGNTDTQYF
CDR3nt: TGCAGCGGCCTAGCGGGAAACACAGATACGCAGTATTTT

v_gene: TRBV12-3/TRBV12-4
abundance: -
d_gene: -
j_gene: TRBJ2-1
CDR3aa: CASSERILVSNEQFF
CDR3nt: TGTGCCAGCTCCGAACGGATACTAGTTTCAAATGAGCAGTTCTTC

v_gene: TRBV10-3
abundance: few
d_gene: -
j_gene: TRBJ2-5
CDR3aa: CANSEGGDQETQYF
CDR3nt: TGTGCCAACAGTGAGGGCGGGGACCAAGAGACCCAGTACTTC

v_gene: TRBV24-1
abundance: few
d_gene: -
j_gene: TRBJ1-4
CDR3aa: CATSVGEKLFF
CDR3nt: TGTGCCACCAGTGTGGGGGAAAAACTGTTTTTT

v_gene: TRBV3-1
abundance: -
d_gene: -
j_gene: TRBJ2-3
CDR3aa: CASSPRLSNTDTQYF
CDR3nt: TGTGCCAGCAGCCCCCGCCTCAGCAACACAGATACGCAGTATTTT

v_gene: TRBV20-1
abundance: -
d_gene: -
j_gene: TRBJ2-1
CDR3aa: CSARDLLAQTRNEQFF
CDR3nt: TGCAGTGCTAGAGATCTGCTAGCCCAAACCAGGAATGAGCAGTTCTTC

v_gene: TRBV29-1
abundance: few
d_gene: -
j_gene: TRBJ2-7
CDR3aa: CSVEALGLTYEQYF
CDR3nt: TGCAGCGTTGAAGCCTTGGGACTGACCTACGAGCAGTACTTC

v_gene: TRBV12-5
abundance: -
d_gene: -
j_gene: TRBJ1-2
CDR3aa: CASGLVGDSIPSGYTF
CDR3nt: TGTGCTAGTGGTTTGGTAGGGGATTCGATCCCATCCGGCTACACCTTC

v_gene: TRBV2
abundance: few
d_gene: -
j_gene: TRBJ2-1
CDR3aa: CASSADSHNEQFF
CDR3nt: TGTGCCAGCAGTGCCGACTCCCACAATGAGCAGTTCTTC

v_gene: TRBV2
abundance: -
d_gene: TRBD2
j_gene: TRBJ2-3
CDR3aa: CASRGGLAGTITDTQYF
CDR3nt: TGTGCCAGCAGGGGTGGACTAGCGGGCACGATCACAGATACGCAGTATTTT